This entry is about one T cell receptor beta chain. What it binds is not known. This sample is part of a study of identifying expanded T cells in peripheral blood. Data came from immunoSEQ multiplex PCR; TCRdb stores just in-frame clones and leaves some out. Here the sample spans some 65,000 clones, around 83% being singletons. Study-wide findings and caveats: Differentially abundant clones: 1 to 1.5 between replicates, about 16 at 2 to 3 weeks, 19 to 20 at four. Clone count variance between approximately two-week samples rose with total template count.

The CDR3 sequence is 14 residues long. V shed 6 bases and J 3 bases; nucleotides not matched to a gene: 7. CDR1 LNHDA and CDR2 SQIVND come from the germline V gene (reference sequence). This sequence joins TRBV19 and TRBJ1-2, with 7 nucleotides matching TRBD1. The specimen was blood. This receptor was identified in a person aged 18-69 years in good health. In DNA form, the CDR3 reads TGTGCCAGTAGCCCGGGACAGAAAGACTATGGCTACACCTTC. This translates into CASSPGQKDYGYTF.